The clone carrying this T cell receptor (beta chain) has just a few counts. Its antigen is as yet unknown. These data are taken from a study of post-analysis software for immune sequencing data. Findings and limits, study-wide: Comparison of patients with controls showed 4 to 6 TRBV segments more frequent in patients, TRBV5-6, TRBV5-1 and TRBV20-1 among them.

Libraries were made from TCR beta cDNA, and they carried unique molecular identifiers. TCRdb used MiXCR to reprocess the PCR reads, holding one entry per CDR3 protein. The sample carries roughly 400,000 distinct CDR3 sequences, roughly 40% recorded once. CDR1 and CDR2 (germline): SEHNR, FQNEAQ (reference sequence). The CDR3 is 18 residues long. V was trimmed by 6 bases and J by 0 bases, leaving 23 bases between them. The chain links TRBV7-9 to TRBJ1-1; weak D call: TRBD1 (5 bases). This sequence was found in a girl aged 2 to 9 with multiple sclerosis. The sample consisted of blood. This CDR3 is CASRQGATNTRLNTEAFF. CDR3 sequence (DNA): TGTGCCAGCAGGCAAGGGGCGACCAACACCCGCTTGAACACTGAAGCTTTCTTT.